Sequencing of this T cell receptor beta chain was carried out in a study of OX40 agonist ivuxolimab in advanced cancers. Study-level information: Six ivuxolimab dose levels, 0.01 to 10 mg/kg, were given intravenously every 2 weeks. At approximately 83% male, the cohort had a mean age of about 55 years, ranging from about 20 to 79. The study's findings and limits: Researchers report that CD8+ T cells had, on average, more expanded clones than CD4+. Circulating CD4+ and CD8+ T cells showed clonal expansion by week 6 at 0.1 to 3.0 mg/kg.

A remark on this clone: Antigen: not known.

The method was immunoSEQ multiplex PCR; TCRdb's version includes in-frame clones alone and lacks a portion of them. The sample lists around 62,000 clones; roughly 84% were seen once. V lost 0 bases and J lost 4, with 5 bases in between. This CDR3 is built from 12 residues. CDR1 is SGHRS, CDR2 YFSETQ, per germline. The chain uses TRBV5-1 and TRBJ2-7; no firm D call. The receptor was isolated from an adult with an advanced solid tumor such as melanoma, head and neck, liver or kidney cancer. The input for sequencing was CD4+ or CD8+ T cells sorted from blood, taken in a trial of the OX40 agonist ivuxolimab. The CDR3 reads CASSLEMYEQYF. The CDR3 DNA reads TGCGCCAGCAGCTTGGAAATGTACGAGCAGTACTTC.